The present T cell receptor beta chain was sequenced within a study of CD8 T cells in ankylosing spondylitis. The V gene's germline CDR1 is SGHRS and CDR2 YFSETQ. Trimming took 4 bases from V and 0 from J; bases not matched to a gene: 6. There are 15 residues in the CDR3. Findings and caveats of the study: Earlier studies detected some motif variants in reactive arthritis synovial fluid and blood. Typical of ankylosing spondylitis blood, it appeared, was a TCR beta motif of roughly eight highly homologous variants. Significantly higher representation of disease-linked clones was reported for matched ankylosing spondylitis synovial fluid.

From the 5' RACE reads, TCRdb called clonotypes with MiXCR, one entry per CDR3 protein. The repertoire holds around 490,000 distinct CDR3 sequences, with approximately 5% as singletons. In this sample, this clonotype turned up many times. Its cognate antigen is unknown. Source material: blood, either unsorted or a sorted T cell fraction (not recorded which). This chain joins TRBV5-1 and TRBJ1-1, with TRBD1 identical over 7 bases. The sequence derives from a male donor with ankylosing spondylitis. CDR3 in DNA: TGCGCCAGCAGCCCCCCGACAGGGATGAACACTGAAGCTTTCTTT. Translated, it gives CASSPPTGMNTEAFF.